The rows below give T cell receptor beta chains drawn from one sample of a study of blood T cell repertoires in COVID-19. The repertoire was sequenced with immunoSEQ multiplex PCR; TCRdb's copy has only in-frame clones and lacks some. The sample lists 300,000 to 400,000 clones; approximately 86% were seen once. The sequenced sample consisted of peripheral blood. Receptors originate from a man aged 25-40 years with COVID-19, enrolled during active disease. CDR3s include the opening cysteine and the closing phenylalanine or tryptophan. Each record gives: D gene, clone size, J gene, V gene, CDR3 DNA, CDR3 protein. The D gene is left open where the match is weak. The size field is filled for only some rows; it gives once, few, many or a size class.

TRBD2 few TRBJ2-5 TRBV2 TGTGCCAGCAGTCTAGCGGGAGCCACGCAGGAGACCCAGTACTTC CASSLAGATQETQYF
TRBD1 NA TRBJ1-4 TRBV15 TGTGCCACCAGCAGAGATAGGGGGCGCGGTGAAAAACTGTTTTTT CATSRDRGRGEKLFF
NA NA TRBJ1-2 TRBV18 TGTGCCAGCTCACTCTACCTATGGAGCTATGGCTACACCTTC CASSLYLWSYGYTF
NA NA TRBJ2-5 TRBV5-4 TGTGCCAGCAGCTTTGGAGGGTTGGAGACCCAGTACTTC CASSFGGLETQYF
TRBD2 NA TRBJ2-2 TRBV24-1 TGTGCCACCAGTGACCCCAGTGCGGGGGAAAGCCCCGGGGAGCTGTTTTTT CATSDPSAGESPGELFF
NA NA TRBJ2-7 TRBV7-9 TGTGCCAGCAGCCAAACACTACGGGAGCAGTACTTC CASSQTLREQYF
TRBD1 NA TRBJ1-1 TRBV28 TGTGCCAGCAGTTCTCCCCAGGGACAGGGCGGCACTGAAGCTTTCTTT CASSSPQGQGGTEAFF
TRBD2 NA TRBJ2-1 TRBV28 TGTGCCAGCGTCAGGGAGGGAGTGGACTACAATGAGCAGTTCTTC CASVREGVDYNEQFF
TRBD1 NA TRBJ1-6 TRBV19 TGTGCCAGTAGGGAACAGGGGCACCATTCACCCCTCCACTTT CASREQGHHSPLHF
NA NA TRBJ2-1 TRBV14 TGTGCCAGCAGCCAAGATCCCGGTTATGTCCCGGGGGAGCAGTTCTTC CASSQDPGYVPGEQFF
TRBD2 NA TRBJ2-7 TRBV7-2 TGTGCCAGCAGCTTAGGGGCGGGAGGGCGGTACGAGCAGTACTTC CASSLGAGGRYEQYF
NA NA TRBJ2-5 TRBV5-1 TGCGCCAGCAGCTTGGGGGCAGGGGCAGAGACCCAGTACTTC CASSLGAGAETQYF
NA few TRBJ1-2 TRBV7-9 TGTGCCAGCAGCTTAGTTGTACTATCTGATCGTGGCTACACCTTC CASSLVVLSDRGYTF
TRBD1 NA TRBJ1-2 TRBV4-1 TGCGCCAGCAGCCAAGCCGGGACAGCCTATGGCTACACCTTC CASSQAGTAYGYTF
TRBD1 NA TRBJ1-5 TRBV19 TGTGCCAGTAGTACCCTGACAGGGGGCACCGCCCAGCCCCAGCATTTT CASSTLTGGTAQPQHF
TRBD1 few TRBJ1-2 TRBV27 TGTGCCAGCAGCCTCGGACAGGGGGCGTCCGGCTACACCTTC CASSLGQGASGYTF
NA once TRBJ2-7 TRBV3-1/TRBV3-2 TGTGCCAGCAGCCAAGCATTACTTTACGAGCAGTACTTC CASSQALLYEQYF
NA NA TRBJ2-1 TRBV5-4 TGTGCCAGCAGCAAGCAGGGTGGCCCCTCCTACAATGAGCAGTTCTTC CASSKQGGPSYNEQFF
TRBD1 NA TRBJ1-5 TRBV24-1 TGTGCCACCAGTGACCGGACAGGTGGTTATAGCAATCAGCCCCAGCATTTT CATSDRTGGYSNQPQHF
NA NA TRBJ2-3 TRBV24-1 TGTGCCACCAGTGGTAGGAAACGGGATGCGGCAGATACGCAATATTTT CATSGRKRDAADTQYF
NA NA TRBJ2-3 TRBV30 TGTGCTTTGGGGGGCGGGAGCTCAGATACGCAGTATTTT CALGGGSSDTQYF
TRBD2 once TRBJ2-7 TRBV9 TGTGCCAGCAGCCTCCCCCGGGCTAGCGGAATCTACGAGCAGTACTTC CASSLPRASGIYEQYF
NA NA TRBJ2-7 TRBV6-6 TGTGCCAGCAGTTCGCCGGGGGGACACCCCTCCTACGAGCAGTACTTC CASSSPGGHPSYEQYF
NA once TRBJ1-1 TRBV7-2 TGTGCCAGCAGCTTATTCCAGGGTTTCGCTGAAGCTTTCTTT CASSLFQGFAEAFF
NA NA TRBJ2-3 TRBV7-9 TGTGCCAGCACCCAACGAACCGGGGGCACAGATACGCAGTATTTT CASTQRTGGTDTQYF
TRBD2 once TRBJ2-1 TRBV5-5 TGTGCCAGCAGACCACTAGCGGGGGTAGGGTACAATGAGCAGTTCTTC CASRPLAGVGYNEQFF
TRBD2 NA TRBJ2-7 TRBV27 TGTGCCAGCAGTTGGACTAGCGGGTATACCTACGAGCAGTACTTC CASSWTSGYTYEQYF
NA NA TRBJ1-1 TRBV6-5 TGTGCCAGCACCCACCGGGGGGGGAACACTGAAGCTTTCTTT CASTHRGGNTEAFF
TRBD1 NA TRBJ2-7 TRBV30 TGTGCCTGGATGGCTTCGGGCGGGACAGGGATTTGGGAGCAGTACTTC CAWMASGGTGIWEQYF
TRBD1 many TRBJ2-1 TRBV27 TGTGCCAGCAGTTTATCCCCAGGGGGTTTCTCCTACAATGAGCAGTTCTTC CASSLSPGGFSYNEQFF
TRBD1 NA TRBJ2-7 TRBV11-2 TGTGCCAGCAGCCGGGACAGGGGCTACGAGCAGTACTTC CASSRDRGYEQYF
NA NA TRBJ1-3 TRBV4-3 TGCGCCAGCAGCCAAGAACCAGGGTCGTACTCTGGAAACACCATATATTTT CASSQEPGSYSGNTIYF
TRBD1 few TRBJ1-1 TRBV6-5 TGTGCCAGCAGAGCGGGACAGGGATACACTGAAGCTTTCTTT CASRAGQGYTEAFF
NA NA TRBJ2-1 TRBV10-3 TGTGCCATCAGTGAGGGGACAAAATACAAGCAGTTCTTC CAISEGTKYKQFF
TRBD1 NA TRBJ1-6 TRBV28 TGTGCCAGCAGGCCCCACTCGGGACAGCTGAATAGGGCCCTCCACTTT CASRPHSGQLNRALHF
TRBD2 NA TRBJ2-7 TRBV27 TGTGCCAGCAGTTCCTGGACTAGCGGAAGCTCCTACGAGCAGTACTTC CASSSWTSGSSYEQYF
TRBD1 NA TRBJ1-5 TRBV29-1 TGCAGCGTTGGGGGCGGACAGGTGGGCTCGGCCCAGCATTTT CSVGGGQVGSAQHF
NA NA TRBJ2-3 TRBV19 TGTGCCACCGGGACACCAGGAGGAGATACGCAGTATTTT CATGTPGGDTQYF
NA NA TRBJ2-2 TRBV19 TGTGCCAGTCGCGGGATAGGCGCGAACACCGGGGAGCTGTTTTTT CASRGIGANTGELFF
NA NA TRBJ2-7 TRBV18 TGTGCCAGCTCACCGGTATCAGGGGTCGACGAGCAGTACTTC CASSPVSGVDEQYF
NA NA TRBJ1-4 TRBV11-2 TGTGCCAGCAGCTTAGTGACAGGCTCACCTAATGAAAAACTGTTTTTT CASSLVTGSPNEKLFF
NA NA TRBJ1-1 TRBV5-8 TGTGCCAGCAGCCGTTTAGGTCATAGTGTCGGCGAGGTGAACACTGAAGCTTTCTTT CASSRLGHSVGEVNTEAFF
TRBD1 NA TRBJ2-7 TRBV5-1 TGCGCCACGAGGACAGGGTCTTTTCTCCTCGACGAGCAGTACTTC CATRTGSFLLDEQYF
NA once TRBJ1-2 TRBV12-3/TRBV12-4 TGTGCCAGCAACCAGGGTACTGGCTACACCTTC CASNQGTGYTF